The 17 T cell receptor beta chains below all came from one sample that was sequenced in a study of OX40 agonist ivuxolimab in advanced cancers. TCRdb's copy holds only in-frame clones and misses some; the assay was immunoSEQ multiplex PCR. The sample lists about 7,000 clones; approximately 80% were seen once. The source material was CD4+ or CD8+ T cells sorted from blood, sampled in a trial of the OX40 agonist ivuxolimab. All receptors derive from an adult with an advanced solid tumor such as melanoma, head and neck, liver or kidney cancer.

V usage is TRBV7-9 and J usage is TRBJ1-1, with TRBD1 matching over 7 bases. CDR3 length: 14 residues. J was trimmed by 5 bases and V by 5 bases; bases with no gene match: 8. CDR1 SEHNR and CDR2 FQNEAQ come from the germline V gene (reference sequence). CDR3 sequence (DNA): TGTGCCAGCAGCCGGGACAGTGCAGAGACTGAAGCTTTCTTT. This sequence encodes CASSRDSAETEAFF.

V gene TRBV5-4 combines with J gene TRBJ2-1; no definite D call. Germline CDR1 SGHNT, CDR2 YYREEE (reference sequence). Trimming pared 2 bases from V and 8 bases from J, leaving 5 bases between. This CDR3 is 11 amino acids long. The CDR3 nucleotides read TGTGCCAGCAGCTTTGGGTATGAGCAGTTCTTC. This encodes CASSFGYEQFF.

The chain is built from TRBV5-1 and TRBJ1-5; D gene uncertain. CDR1 and CDR2 (germline): SGHRS, YFSETQ. Trimming took 0 bases from V and 0 from J, leaving 10 bases between them. The CDR3 totals 16 residues. CDR3 protein: CASSLGEGDSNQPQHF. The CDR3 nucleotides are TGCGCCAGCAGCTTGGGGGAGGGAGATAGCAATCAGCCCCAGCATTTT.

V and J are TRBV6-5 and TRBJ2-1; D gene unclear. Germline V CDR1 and CDR2: MNHEY, SVGAGI. Trimming cost V 2 bases and J 0 bases, with 8 bases left between them. This CDR3 is 15 amino acids long. CDR3 sequence reads: CASSYLASSYNEQFF. The CDR3 DNA reads as TGTGCCAGCAGTTACCTCGCCAGCTCCTACAATGAGCAGTTCTTC.

The chain employs TRBV27 and TRBJ2-3; D is ambiguous. Trimming cost V 5 bases and J 0 bases, with 6 bases left between them. Looked up from germline, CDR1 is MNHEY and CDR2 is SMNVEV (reference sequence). This CDR3 comprises 13 residues. Here the CDR3 DNA reads TGTGCCAGCAGTCCGGACAGCACAGATACGCAGTATTTT. Translated, it gives CASSPDSTDTQYF.

J is TRBJ2-3 and V is TRBV5-4; TRBD2 aligns across 7 bases. V trimming: 2 bases; J trimming: 7 bases; junction bases outside the gene matches: 7. The CDR3 covers 14 residues. Germline lookup yields CDR1 SGHNT and CDR2 YYREEE (reference sequence). The CDR3 sequence is CASSFLAGENTQYF. In DNA, the CDR3 is TGTGCCAGCAGCTTTCTCGCGGGAGAAAATACGCAGTATTTT.

This chain uses TRBV25-1 with TRBJ1-4, with 8 bases lining up with TRBD1. J gave up 6 bases and V 6 bases, and 9 bases lay outside the gene matches. This CDR3 is 15 amino acids long. Looked up from germline, CDR1 is MGHDK and CDR2 is SYGVNS. CDR3 coding DNA: TGTGCCAGCAGCGACCGGGACAGGAAAGATGAAAAACTGTTTTTT. It translates to CASSDRDRKDEKLFF.

J is TRBJ2-7 and V is TRBV7-9; 7 nucleotides line up with TRBD1. The germline V gene has CDR1 SEHNR and CDR2 FQNEAQ (reference sequence). This CDR3 region has 12 residues. J lost 2 bases, V lost 6 bases, and 1 base had no gene match. The CDR3: CASRGQTYEQYF. In nucleotides, the CDR3 is TGTGCCAGCAGGGGACAGACCTACGAGCAGTACTTC.

The V call is TRBV19, the J call TRBJ2-1; 10 bases are shared with TRBD2. CDR1 LNHDA and CDR2 SQIVND come from the germline V gene (reference sequence). V lost 5 bases and J lost 9; bases outside the gene matches: 4. The CDR3 contains 13 residues. The CDR3 region has the DNA TGTGCCAGTAGTCCGGGACTAGCGCCTGAGCAGTTCTTC. Its translation is CASSPGLAPEQFF. The whole variable domain, remainder taken from reference TRBV19 and TRBJ2-1, is DGGITQSPKYLFRKEGQNVTLSCEQNLNHDAMYWYRQDPGQGLRLIYYSQIVNDFQKGDIAEGYSVSREKKESFPLTVTSAQKNPTAFYLCASSPGLAPEQFFGPGTRLTVL.

Concerning this clone itself: Other nucleotide sequences in the sample specify the same CDR3. CDR3 DNA: TGTGCCAGCAGCCCCAGCCTCTCTGGGGCCAACGTCCTGACTTTC. It yields the protein CASSPSLSGANVLTF. The chain joins TRBV11-2 to TRBJ2-6; no definite D call. The CDR3 covers 15 residues. V lost 5 bases and J lost 0, with 8 bases in between. In germline, CDR1 is SGHAT, CDR2 FQNNGV.

V usage is TRBV5-8 and J usage is TRBJ2-7; TRBD1 agrees at 9 bases. Losses at the gene ends were 4 bases for V and 6 bases for J; bases not matched to a gene: 14. The CDR3 is 16 residues long. Germline values: CDR1 SGHTS, CDR2 YDEGEE. CDR3 nucleotide sequence: TGTGCCAGCAGCGACCCGGGACAGGGCTTTTTGGGCGAGCAGTACTTC. Residues: CASSDPGQGFLGEQYF. Using reference TRBV5-8 and TRBJ2-7 for the parts outside the CDR3, the full variable domain is EAGVTQSPTHLIKTRGQQATLRCSPISGHTSVYWYQQALGLGLQFLLWYDEGEERNRGNFPPRFSGRQFPNYSSELNVNALELEDSALYLCASSDPGQGFLGEQYFGPGTRLTVT.

The gene calls are TRBV11-2 and TRBJ1-1; D is undetermined. V lost 0 bases to trimming and J lost 8 bases, with 10 bases between them. This CDR3 contains 13 residues. CDR1 and CDR2 from the germline V gene are SGHAT and FQNNGV. Written as DNA, the CDR3 is TGTGCCAGCAGCTTAGATCTGGGAGCGGAAGCTTTCTTT. Translation gives CASSLDLGAEAFF.

This chain connects TRBV19 to TRBJ1-1; D not certain. Trimming left V 2 bases short and J 1 base short, with 11 bases between. The CDR3 is 15 residues long. CDR1 and CDR2 (germline): LNHDA, SQIVND (reference sequence). The CDR3 DNA is TGTGCCAGTAGTATAATGGCACTGGGGAACACTGAAGCTTTCTTT. Translated: CASSIMALGNTEAFF.

This chain uses TRBV9 with TRBJ2-1; 11 bases match TRBD2. This CDR3 region has 16 residues. Germline V gene data show CDR1 as SGDLS and CDR2 as YYNGEE. V dropped 0 bases and J dropped 4; count of bases not matched to a gene: 3. The CDR3 DNA follows: TGTGCCAGCAGCGTAGTAGGGACTAGCGGATACAATGAGCAGTTCTTC. Translated, it gives CASSVVGTSGYNEQFF.

The chain combines TRBV4-1 with TRBJ2-3; 7 bases agree with TRBD2. This CDR3 has 18 amino acids. Germline CDR1 reads MGHRA; CDR2 reads YSYEKL. V dropped 1 base and J dropped 0; count of bases not matched to a gene: 10. In DNA form, the CDR3 reads TGCGCCAGCAGCCAAGTCGGCCTAGCGGCCCCCAGCACAGATACGCAGTATTTT. It codes for CASSQVGLAAPSTDTQYF.

The CDR3 here is CASSPEEPQETQYF. CDR3 DNA: TGTGCCAGCTCACCAGAGGAGCCTCAAGAGACCCAGTACTTC. The chain recombines TRBV18 with TRBJ2-5; D unclear. The CDR3 loop spans 14 amino acids. From germline, CDR1 is KGHSH and CDR2 LQKENI. V was cut by 2 bases and J by 2 bases, with 9 bases left in between.

Comments on this clone: One base separates it from a far larger clone, so it is likely a read error. The sample holds other DNA sequences that translate to the same CDR3. CDR3 amino acids: CASSPGVGEGYEQYF. The CDR3 DNA is TGTGCCAGCAGCCCTGGGGTTGGGGAGGGGTACGAGCAGTACTTC. The chain carries TRBV11-2 and TRBJ2-7; TRBD2 matches at 7 bases. Germline V CDR1 and CDR2: SGHAT, FQNNGV. The CDR3 sequence is 15 residues long. Germline trimming cut 5 bases from V and 4 bases from J; bases unmatched to any gene: 11. The full variable domain, with the rest looked up from reference TRBV11-2 and TRBJ2-7, is EAGVAQSPRYKIIEKRQSVAFWCNPISGHATLYWYQQILGQGPKLLIQFQNNGVVDDSQLPKDRFSAERLKGVDSTLKIQPAKLEDSAVYLCASSPGVGEGYEQYFGPGTRLTVT.